The 11 T cell receptor beta chains listed next were all sequenced from one sample in a study of identifying expanded T cells in peripheral blood. Data came from immunoSEQ multiplex PCR; TCRdb stores just in-frame clones and leaves some out. This sample has around 100,000 clones, with approximately 90% found just once. The sequenced sample was blood. Source of these receptors: a person aged 18 to 69 in good health.

The J gene is TRBJ2-3, the V gene TRBV5-1; a weak D match, TRBD1 (6 bases). V was shortened by 2 bases and J by 3 bases, with 13 bases between the two germline ends. The germline V gene encodes CDR1 SGHRS and CDR2 YFSETQ. This CDR3 region has 15 residues. CDR3 sequence (DNA): TGCGCCAGCAGCTTTAGACAGGATGGGACAGATACGCAGTATTTT. Translated, it gives CASSFRQDGTDTQYF.

The chain joins TRBV6-4 to TRBJ2-3; D not resolved. The V end lost 0 bases, the J end lost 6 bases, and 13 bases lay between the germline ends. This CDR3 region has 15 residues. Germline V CDR1 and CDR2: MRHNA, SNTAGT. Here the CDR3 DNA reads TGTGCCAGCAGTGACTCGATTAAACCTGGGGATACGCAGTATTTT. Translated, it gives CASSDSIKPGDTQYF.

This clone has a single count. The rearrangement uses TRBV29-1 and TRBJ1-1; no firm D call. The germline V and J ends were trimmed by 3 bases and 2 bases, with 16 bases remaining between them. Per germline, CDR1 SQVTM and CDR2 ANQGSEA. The CDR3 is made up of 15 amino acids. This CDR3 reads CSVDDWTEKNTEAFF. CDR3 bases: TGCAGCGTTGATGACTGGACGGAAAAAAACACTGAAGCTTTCTTT.

This chain connects TRBV4-2 to TRBJ2-7; TRBD2 matches at 8 bases. Trimming cost V 3 bases and J 2 bases; bases outside gene matches: 9. CDR3 length: 16 residues. Germline V gene lookup returns CDR1 LGHNA and CDR2 YNFKEQ. CDR3 sequence reads: CASSQGTGLVAYEQYF. Written as DNA, the CDR3 is TGTGCCAGCAGCCAGGGCACGGGACTAGTGGCCTACGAGCAGTACTTC.

V is TRBV5-1 and J is TRBJ2-7, with 11 bases fitting TRBD2. Losses at the gene ends were 4 bases for V and 7 bases for J; bases not matched to a gene: 16. Germline CDR1 reads SGHRS; CDR2 reads YFSETQ. The CDR3 consists of 17 residues. CDR3 in amino acids: CASSPLPLAGVPGEQYF. CDR3 bases: TGCGCCAGCAGCCCCCTTCCACTAGCGGGAGTTCCGGGGGAGCAGTACTTC.

This chain links TRBV14 with TRBJ1-1; unclear D gene. The CDR3 extends over 13 amino acids. The V end was cut by 6 bases, the J end by 1 base, with 9 bases between. Looked up from germline, CDR1 is SGHDN and CDR2 is FVKESK. The CDR3 nucleotides read TGTGCCAGCAGTCGTCAGGAGAACACTGAAGCTTTCTTT. Amino acid sequence: CASSRQENTEAFF.

The chain uses TRBV2 and TRBJ1-4; D gene unclear. The V and J ends lost 7 bases and 2 bases respectively, with 5 bases between them. Germline lookup yields CDR1 SNHLY and CDR2 FYNNEI. This CDR3 has 12 residues. The CDR3, as DNA: TGTGCCAGCAAAGACACTAATGAAAAACTGTTTTTT. Translating gives CASKDTNEKLFF.

The chain uses TRBV28 and TRBJ1-2, with 9 bases identical to TRBD1. Germline lookup yields CDR1 MDHEN and CDR2 SYDVKM. The J segment lost 7 bases and the V segment lost 6 bases, leaving 9 bases of the junction unmatched. This CDR3 spans 14 amino acids. CDR3 in DNA: TGTGCCAGCAGGGCTGGGACAGGGTATGGTGGCTACACCTTC. Its translation is CASRAGTGYGGYTF.

The rearrangement joins TRBV9 to TRBJ2-1; 9 nucleotides align to TRBD2. Germline values: CDR1 SGDLS, CDR2 YYNGEE. This CDR3 has 18 amino acids. The ends lost 0 bases at V and 7 bases at J; junction bases unmatched: 14. For the CDR3, the DNA is TGTGCCAGCAGCGTAGGGATTTCCCCCGGGACTAGCTTGAATGAGCAGTTCTTC. Its protein product is CASSVGISPGTSLNEQFF.

The chain is built from TRBV19 and TRBJ2-7, with 7 bases identical to TRBD1. Per the germline V gene, CDR1 is LNHDA and CDR2 is SQIVND (reference sequence). This CDR3 is built from 17 residues. J lost 0 bases, V lost 0 bases, and 8 bases had no gene match. CDR3 loop: CASSIDPNAGGSYEQYF. CDR3 bases: TGTGCCAGTAGTATAGATCCCAACGCAGGGGGCTCCTACGAGCAGTACTTC.

V is TRBV7-2 and J is TRBJ1-2; D is ambiguous. Trimming left V 5 bases short and J 4 bases short, with 5 bases between. The germline gives CDR1 SGHTA, CDR2 FQGNSA. This CDR3 contains 11 residues. CDR3 loop: CASSQRYGYTF. The CDR3 DNA sequence: TGTGCCAGCAGCCAACGCTATGGCTACACCTTC.